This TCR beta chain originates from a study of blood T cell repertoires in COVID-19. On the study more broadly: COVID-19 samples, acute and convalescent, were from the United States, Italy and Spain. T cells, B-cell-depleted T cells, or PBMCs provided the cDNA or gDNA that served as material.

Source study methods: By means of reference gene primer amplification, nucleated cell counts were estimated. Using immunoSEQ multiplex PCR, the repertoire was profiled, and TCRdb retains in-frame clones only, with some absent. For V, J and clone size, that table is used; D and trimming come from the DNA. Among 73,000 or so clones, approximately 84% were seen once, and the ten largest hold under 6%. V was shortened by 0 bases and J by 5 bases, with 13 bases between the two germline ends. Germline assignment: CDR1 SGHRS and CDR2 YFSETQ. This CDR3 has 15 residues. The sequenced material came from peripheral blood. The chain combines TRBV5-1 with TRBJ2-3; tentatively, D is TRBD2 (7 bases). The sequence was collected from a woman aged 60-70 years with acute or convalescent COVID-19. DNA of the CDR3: TGCGCCAGCAGCTTGGACGGGGGGCAGGGAGATACGCAGTATTTT. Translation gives CASSLDGGQGDTQYF.